One T cell receptor (beta chain) is described in this entry. Its specificity is unknown. All donors were Caucasian adults living in Nashville, Tennessee. Extraction of genomic DNA in unsorted samples used around 82 million PBMCs. The sample is drawn from a study of shared clonotypes between healthy human individuals. Whole-study findings and limits: It was only blood that was sampled, and tissue repertoires likely differ.

Original processing methods: From ImmunoSEQ came sequences covering only the junction and carrying no quality scores, so filtering differed. The data were produced by immunoSEQ multiplex PCR, yet TCRdb's version contains in-frame clones alone and is incomplete. V, J and clone size reflect that table, while D and trimming were determined from the DNA. The data contain fewer than 650,000 clones, around 80% of them singletons. Germline V gives CDR1 MDHEN, CDR2 SYDVKM. V dropped 7 bases and J dropped 6; count of bases not matched to a gene: 11. There are 16 residues in the CDR3. This TCR came from a woman between 40 and 55 years old in good health. Some clones in this sample may be carry-over from other donors' samples. The sample consisted of PBMCs. The chain couples TRBV28 to TRBJ2-2; TRBD2 agrees at 10 bases. For the CDR3, the DNA is TGTGCCAGCACCACCCTAGCGGGAGCCCACCCCGGGGAGCTGTTTTTT. It specifies CASTTLAGAHPGELFF.